These 25 T cell receptor beta chains originate from one sample sequenced in a study of T cells in Graves' hyperthyroidism and ophthalmopathy (dated by TCRdb to about 2019). Libraries came from multiplex PCR. Sequencing was performed on an Illumina HiSeq 2000. TCR beta CDR3 regions were amplified from RNA transcripts. The TCR CDR3 was subjected to a first round of RT-PCR using the HTBI primer set and the Qiagen OneStep RT-PCR kit. TCRdb trimmed public reads at Q25 via fastp, called clones via MiXCR and kept in-frame beta chains. Under each unique CDR3 protein, matching rows form one entry showing the most common genes and DNA. The sample records under 300,000 distinct CDR3 sequences, just over 14% of which are singletons. The ten largest clones take up 13% of the sample. Sequencing used blood. The receptors come from a woman in her thirties or forties with Graves' hyperthyroidism that later progressed to Graves' ophthalmopathy.

This clonotype was observed a few times. The chain joins TRBV30 to TRBJ1-3; D is uncertain. CDR1 GTSNPN and CDR2 SVGIG come from the germline V gene (reference sequence). The V end lost 4 bases, the J end lost 1 base, and 8 bases lay between the germline ends. The CDR3 length is 13 residues. Here the CDR3 DNA reads TGTGCCTGGATGCGGGGATCTGGAAACACCATATATTTT. This encodes CAWMRGSGNTIYF.

The chain joins TRBV5-1 to TRBJ1-1, with D perhaps matching TRBD1 (5 bases). The CDR3 totals 16 residues. CDR1 and CDR2 from the germline V gene are SGHRS and YFSETQ. Trimming took off 4 bases at V and 1 base at J, with 17 bases between the two ends. The CDR3 region is CASSGGLDAWNTEAFF. CDR3 in DNA: TGCGCCAGCAGCGGGGGACTTGACGCGTGGAACACTGAAGCTTTCTTT.

The chain recombines TRBV9 with TRBJ2-1, with 8 bases that match TRBD1. With 0 bases clipped from V and 0 bases from J, the junction kept 5 bases outside the gene matches. The CDR3 is made up of 17 amino acids. The germline V gene encodes CDR1 SGDLS and CDR2 YYNGEE. In DNA, the CDR3 is TGTGCCAGCAGCGTAGCCGGACAGGGCAGCTCCTACAATGAGCAGTTCTTC. Its protein product is CASSVAGQGSSYNEQFF. The full variable domain, completed using reference TRBV9 and TRBJ2-1, is DSGVTQTPKHLITATGQRVTLRCSPRSGDLSVYWYQQSLDQGLQFLIQYYNGEERAKGNILERFSAQQFPDLHSELNLSSLELGDSALYFCASSVAGQGSSYNEQFFGPGTRLTVL.

There are many counts of this clonotype. J is TRBJ1-5 and V is TRBV28; 11 bases map to TRBD1. This CDR3 has 16 residues. V was clipped by 4 bases and J by 6 bases; unmatched bases: 8. Germline V CDR1 and CDR2: MDHEN, SYDVKM. The CDR3 loop reads CASSSSGQGAFQPQHF. CDR3 sequence (DNA): TGTGCCAGCAGTTCCTCTGGACAGGGGGCATTTCAGCCCCAGCATTTT. Combining the CDR3 with reference TRBV28 and TRBJ1-5 gives the whole variable domain DVKVTQSSRYLVKRTGEKVFLECVQDMDHENMFWYRQDPGLGLRLIYFSYDVKMKEKGDIPEGYSVSREKKERFSLILESASTNQTSMYLCASSSSGQGAFQPQHFGDGTRLSIL.

This clonotype was found many times. The chain combines TRBV5-5 with TRBJ2-2; D unclear. This CDR3 has 12 amino acids. Germline CDR1 is SGHKS and CDR2 is YYEKEE (reference sequence). The V end was cut by 6 bases, the J end by 8 bases, with 11 bases between. CDR3 coding DNA: TGTGCCAGCAACCAACCCACGGGGGAGCTGTTTTTT. Protein sequence: CASNQPTGELFF.

This clonotype came up many times. The chain recombines TRBV7-8 with TRBJ2-3, with 16 positions matching TRBD2. Germline V gene sequence: CDR1 SGHVS, CDR2 FQNEAQ. The CDR3 is made up of 18 amino acids. V gave up 5 bases and J gave up 6 bases; unmatched junction bases: 11. The CDR3 DNA reads as TGTGCCAGCAGCAAACGGGTTCCGGGACTAGCGGGAGGGGATACGCAGTATTTT. It codes for CASSKRVPGLAGGDTQYF.

This clonotype has a handful of counts. The chain employs TRBV7-9 and TRBJ2-7, with D tentatively TRBD2 (6 bases). Trimming removed 3 bases from V and 0 bases from J, with 9 bases in between. The CDR3 covers 14 residues. Germline V gives CDR1 SEHNR, CDR2 FQNEAQ (reference sequence). The CDR3 sequence: CASSLGGTSYEQYF. For the CDR3, the DNA is TGTGCCAGCAGCTTGGGGGGAACCTCCTACGAGCAGTACTTC.

Comment on this clonotype: Compared with germline, one end of the junction differs, possibly owing to a read error. This chain links TRBV10-2 with TRBJ2-5; a weak D match, TRBD2 (6 bases). The CDR3 sequence is 15 residues long. Germline CDR1 reads WSHSY; CDR2 reads SAAADI. The CDR3 bases are TGCGCCAGCAGTTGGGGGACCGGGACTCGAGAGGCCCAGTACTTC. Amino acids: CASSWGTGTREAQYF.

This rearrangement joins TRBV5-6 to TRBJ2-3; TRBD2 matches at 7 bases. Germline-derived CDR1 and CDR2 are SGHDT and YYEEEE. The junction had 9 bases not matched to a gene; V was cut back by 7 bases and J by 1 base. CDR3 size: 15 residues. CDR3 coding DNA: TGTGCCAGCGGCGGGAGCGGGTGGGGCACAGATACGCAGTATTTT. Translated, it gives CASGGSGWGTDTQYF. The full variable domain, rest sourced from reference TRBV5-6 and TRBJ2-3, is DAGVTQSPTHLIKTRGQQVTLRCSPKSGHDTVSWYQQALGQGPQFIFQYYEEEERQRGNFPDRFSGHQFPNYSSELNVNALLLGDSALYLCASGGSGWGTDTQYFGPGTRLTVL.

This clonotype was seen more than once but under ten times. With a much larger clone just one base away, this may be a read error. The CDR3 DNA follows: TGTGCCAGCAGCCATCTCCGACTAGCATTCTACGAGCAGCACTTC. Protein: CASSHLRLAFYEQHF. V usage is TRBV11-2 and J usage is TRBJ2-7; 7 bases agree with TRBD2. This CDR3 contains 15 residues. Germline values: CDR1 SGHAT, CDR2 FQNNGV.

This clonotype appeared many times. The chain is built from TRBV11-2 and TRBJ2-2; 7 bases agree with TRBD1. From germline, CDR1 is SGHAT and CDR2 FQNNGV. Trimming took 5 bases from V and 4 from J; bases not matched to a gene: 13. The CDR3 has 17 residues. The CDR3 loop reads CASSLSGTASGTGELFF. The CDR3 region has the DNA TGTGCCAGCAGCCTCTCCGGGACAGCTTCGGGCACCGGGGAGCTGTTTTTT.

This clonotype was picked up many times. The chain employs TRBV2 and TRBJ1-6, with TRBD1 identical over 7 bases. The ends lost 4 bases at V and 6 bases at J; junction bases unmatched: 3. This CDR3 has 14 amino acids. Germline CDR1 SNHLY, CDR2 FYNNEI. CDR3 DNA: TGTGCCAGCAGTGGTCAGGGGGTTAATTCACCCCTCCACTTT. Its translation: CASSGQGVNSPLHF.

As regards this clonotype: A much larger clonotype is one base distant, so this may be a read error. DNA for the CDR3: TGCGCCAGCAGTCTGATAGAATACGAGCAGTACTTC. Translation gives CASSLIEYEQYF. The genes are TRBV10-2 and TRBJ2-7; D remains unclear. Trimming shortened V by 5 bases and J by 4 bases, and 9 bases separated the two germline ends. The CDR3 runs to 12 residues. Germline V gives CDR1 WSHSY, CDR2 SAAADI.

The DNA of the CDR3 is TGCGCCAGCAGCCCTTTAGCGGACCACGATGAGCAGTTCTTC. Amino acid sequence: CASSPLADHDEQFF. The chain carries TRBV4-1 and TRBJ2-1; possible D gene TRBD2, 6 bases. V lost 4 bases and J lost 8, with 15 bases in between. The germline gives CDR1 MGHRA, CDR2 YSYEKL. The CDR3 contains 14 residues.

This clonotype was observed at least ten times. The chain has TRBV5-1 and TRBJ2-7, with 8 positions matching TRBD2. The CDR3 runs to 14 residues. Per germline, CDR1 SGHRS and CDR2 YFSETQ. V lost 2 bases, J lost 6 bases, and 7 bases stayed unmatched. CDR3 in DNA: TGCGCCAGCAGCTTTACGGGACTAGGACCCGAGCAGTACTTC. As protein: CASSFTGLGPEQYF. Full variable domain (remainder filled in from reference TRBV5-1 and TRBJ2-7): KAGVTQTPRYLIKTRGQQVTLSCSPISGHRSVSWYQQTPGQGLQFLFEYFSETQRNKGNFPGRFSGRQFSNSRSEMNVSTLELGDSALYLCASSFTGLGPEQYFGPGTRLTVT.

At least ten counts were recorded for this clonotype. V gene TRBV3-1 combines with J gene TRBJ1-5; TRBD1 matches at 10 bases. V dropped 3 bases and J dropped 4; count of bases not matched to a gene: 9. Germline V gene lookup returns CDR1 LGHDT and CDR2 YNNKEL (reference sequence). There are 17 residues in the CDR3. The CDR3 is CASSHTSGQGKNQPQHF. CDR3 bases: TGTGCCAGCAGCCACACCTCGGGACAGGGGAAGAATCAGCCCCAGCATTTT.

At least ten counts were recorded for this clonotype. V is TRBV4-1 and J is TRBJ1-1; D is possibly TRBD1 (6 bases). The V gene lost 3 bases and the J gene lost 6 bases, with 17 bases spanning the gap. The germline gives CDR1 MGHRA, CDR2 YSYEKL. This CDR3 contains 15 residues. The CDR3 here is CASSQYIGGQAEAFF. The CDR3 region has the DNA TGCGCCAGCAGCCAGTACATCGGGGGGCAAGCTGAAGCTTTCTTT.

At least ten counts were recorded for this clonotype. This rearrangement joins TRBV27 to TRBJ2-7; possible D gene TRBD2, 5 bases. V was cut by 2 bases and J by 7 bases, with 15 bases left in between. Germline loops: CDR1 MNHEY, CDR2 SMNVEV (reference sequence). CDR3 size: 14 residues. For the CDR3, the DNA is TGTGCCAGCAGTTTAGGCCGACGCGGGTATGAGCAGTACTTC. It specifies CASSLGRRGYEQYF.

The chain is built from TRBV9 and TRBJ1-2, with 7 bases identical to TRBD1. CDR3 size: 15 residues. Trimming removed 4 bases from V and 9 bases from J; junction bases left unmatched: 15. CDR1 is SGDLS and CDR2 is YYNGEE in the germline V gene. DNA for the CDR3: TGTGCCAGCAGCTCGCCGTCAGGGGGTCAGGATCGCTACACCTTC. Translation: CASSSPSGGQDRYTF.

This clonotype was seen a handful of times. J is TRBJ2-1 and V is TRBV18, with TRBD2 matching over 10 bases. The ends lost 4 bases at V and 7 bases at J; junction bases unmatched: 7. The CDR3 loop spans 15 amino acids. CDR1 and CDR2 from the germline V gene are KGHSH and LQKENI. The CDR3 here is CASSLSTSGQNEQFF. The CDR3 DNA reads as TGTGCCAGCTCACTGTCGACTAGCGGGCAGAATGAGCAGTTCTTC.

This clonotype occurred many times. This rearrangement joins TRBV2 to TRBJ2-1; the match to TRBD1 covers 9 bases. The J segment lost 8 bases and the V segment lost 6 bases, leaving 2 bases of the junction unmatched. CDR1 and CDR2 from the germline V gene are SNHLY and FYNNEI. This CDR3 is 12 amino acids long. The CDR3 DNA is TGTGCCAGCAGGGACAGGGGAGATGAGCAGTTCTTC. This codes for CASRDRGDEQFF.

This clonotype was seen repeatedly, ten times or more. V is TRBV29-1 and J is TRBJ1-1, with 8 bases aligning to TRBD1. Germline values: CDR1 SQVTM, CDR2 ANQGSEA. V lost 4 bases and J lost 5; bases outside the gene matches: 6. This CDR3 comprises 13 residues. The CDR3 region has the DNA TGCAGCGTTGGGACAGGGAGGGAGACTGAAGCTTTCTTT. Residues: CSVGTGRETEAFF.

The J gene is TRBJ2-7, the V gene TRBV4-1, with D possibly matching TRBD1 (5 bases). CDR3 length: 14 residues. Germline CDR1 and CDR2: MGHRA and YSYEKL. Trimming cost V 0 bases and J 6 bases, with 12 bases left between them. The CDR3 is CASSQDVGASEQYF. In DNA, the CDR3 is TGCGCCAGCAGCCAAGATGTAGGGGCGAGCGAGCAGTACTTC.

This clonotype was counted ten times or more. The V gene is TRBV7-9, the J gene TRBJ2-3; 14 nucleotides align to TRBD2. The trim removed 5 bases at V and 2 bases at J, leaving 18 bases unmatched. The CDR3 loop spans 21 amino acids. Germline V CDR1 and CDR2: SEHNR, FQNEAQ (reference sequence). DNA for the CDR3: TGTGCCAGCAGCATGTCGCCCGGGACTAGCGGGAGAGGCCTCGTCACAGATACGCAGTATTTT. It is translated as CASSMSPGTSGRGLVTDTQYF.

At least ten counts were recorded for this clonotype. This sequence joins TRBV6-1 and TRBJ2-3; 11 bases agree with TRBD1. This CDR3 has 15 amino acids. With 9 bases clipped from V and 3 bases from J, the junction kept 8 bases outside the gene matches. In germline, CDR1 is MNHNS, CDR2 SASEGT. CDR3 loop: CASQDRGRATDTQYF. In nucleotides, the CDR3 is TGTGCCAGTCAGGACAGGGGGCGGGCGACAGATACGCAGTATTTT.